These 29 T cell receptor beta chains came from one sample sequenced in a study of lymphopenia after photon versus proton radiotherapy. Only in-frame clones appear in the TCRdb table, and some are missing; sequencing was by immunoSEQ multiplex PCR. The table shows under 30,000 clones, with about 92% occurring only once. Sequenced here: peripheral blood, sampled from a patient treated with photon-based radiotherapy. The receptors here all came from a woman aged 50 to 60 with cholangiocarcinoma.

This clone was seen once. The chain uses TRBV4-3 and TRBJ2-7, with D perhaps being TRBD1 or TRBD2 (5 bases each). This CDR3 spans 14 amino acids. Trimming stripped 4 bases from V and 3 bases from J, with 13 bases between. CDR1 and CDR2 from the germline V gene are LGHNA and YSLEER. For the CDR3, the DNA is TGCGCCAGCAGCCCCTCATGGGGGAACTACGAGCAGTACTTC. Translating it yields CASSPSWGNYEQYF.

The CDR3 nucleotides read TGTGCCAGCAGTTTCAGGCCAGATAATAGCAATCAGCCCCAGCATTTT. Its protein product is CASSFRPDNSNQPQHF. J is TRBJ1-5 and V is TRBV27; no definite D call. The V and J ends lost 3 bases and 0 bases respectively, with 12 bases between them. CDR1 is MNHEY, CDR2 SMNVEV, per germline (reference sequence). This CDR3 has 16 amino acids.

The rearrangement joins TRBV7-2 to TRBJ1-2; weak D call: TRBD1 (5 bases). Germline V CDR1 and CDR2: SGHTA, FQGNSA. The CDR3 totals 15 residues. V dropped 5 bases and J dropped 8 bases, with 21 bases sitting between them. In nucleotides, the CDR3 is TGTGCCAGCAGCCAAGCCAGGGACGCCTTTGGGGGCTACACCTTC. This codes for CASSQARDAFGGYTF.

V usage is TRBV5-6 and J usage is TRBJ2-3; D gene ambiguous. Per the germline V gene, CDR1 is SGHDT and CDR2 is YYEEEE. This CDR3 spans 14 amino acids. V was pared by 0 bases and J by 2 bases, with 7 bases between. This CDR3 reads CASSLARFTDTQYF. CDR3 DNA: TGTGCCAGCAGCTTGGCTAGGTTCACAGATACGCAGTATTTT.

The chain carries TRBV10-3 and TRBJ1-1; TRBD1 might be the D (5 bases). This CDR3 is 16 amino acids long. Per germline, CDR1 ENHRY and CDR2 SYGVKD. With 0 bases removed from V and 6 bases from J, the gap between germline ends came to 17 bases. CDR3 nucleotides: TGTGCCATCAGTGAGTCGATGATCAGGGCTGGCTCTGAAGCTTTCTTT. Translated: CAISESMIRAGSEAFF.

This clone came up once. V and J are TRBV27 and TRBJ1-1, with D hard to call. CDR3 size: 13 residues. The germline CDR1 and CDR2 sequences are MNHEY and SMNVEV (reference sequence). V shed 6 bases and J shed 5 bases, with 13 bases lying between them. CDR3 in DNA: TGTGCCAGCAGGGATCGCCTGGGGACTGAAGCTTTCTTT. This gives the protein CASRDRLGTEAFF.

The rearrangement links TRBV10-3 to TRBJ2-1; 10 positions agree with TRBD1. After removal of 5 bases from V and 5 bases from J, the junction contained 3 bases not matched to a gene. From germline, CDR1 is ENHRY and CDR2 SYGVKD. The CDR3 runs to 14 residues. The CDR3 region is CAISPGQGHNEQFF. The CDR3 region has the DNA TGTGCCATCAGTCCGGGACAGGGGCACAATGAGCAGTTCTTC.

The CDR3 DNA is TGTGCCAGTAGTCTGGACAGGGCGAGGGATTCACCCCTCCACTTT. Residues: CASSLDRARDSPLHF. The chain couples TRBV19 to TRBJ1-6; 8 nucleotides line up with TRBD1. CDR1 and CDR2 from the germline V gene are LNHDA and SQIVND (reference sequence). This CDR3 contains 15 residues. J lost 8 bases, V lost 5 bases, and 8 bases had no gene match.

This clone was detected a few times. The rearrangement joins TRBV27 to TRBJ2-7; D unresolved. This CDR3 region has 14 residues. Trimming cost V 10 bases and J 0 bases, with 16 bases left between them. Germline-derived CDR1 and CDR2 are MNHEY and SMNVEV (reference sequence). For the CDR3, the DNA is TGTGCCACCAAGCTGAATAGTGGCTCCTACGAGCAGTACTTC. This codes for CATKLNSGSYEQYF.

V gene TRBV6-5 combines with J gene TRBJ2-2; TRBD1 matches 7 bases. The V gene end was trimmed by 2 bases and the J gene end by 4 bases; junction bases not matched to a gene: 7. Germline V gene sequence: CDR1 MNHEY, CDR2 SVGAGI. This CDR3 is 16 amino acids long. CDR3 sequence: CASSYRWTGLTGELFF. CDR3 nucleotide sequence: TGTGCCAGCAGTTACCGTTGGACAGGACTCACCGGGGAGCTGTTTTTT.

V is TRBV4-2 and J is TRBJ2-7; no firm D call. The CDR3 is made up of 15 amino acids. The V gene lost 5 bases and the J gene lost 6 bases, with 20 bases spanning the gap. Germline V gene data show CDR1 as LGHNA and CDR2 as YNFKEQ. CDR3 amino acids: CASSSRGPGLGEQYF. Here the CDR3 DNA reads TGTGCCAGCAGCTCGAGAGGTCCCGGTTTAGGCGAGCAGTACTTC.

The genes are TRBV4-1 and TRBJ2-7; D not resolved. Trimming stripped 0 bases from V and 2 bases from J, with 8 bases between. CDR1 is MGHRA and CDR2 is YSYEKL in the germline V gene. The CDR3 extends over 14 amino acids. The CDR3 is CASSQDLPAYEQYF. DNA for the CDR3: TGCGCCAGCAGCCAAGATTTACCCGCCTACGAGCAGTACTTC.

The chain has TRBV4-1 and TRBJ2-2; D remains unclear. Deletions cut 8 bases from V and 3 bases from J, with 13 bases between. The CDR3 has 14 residues. The germline V gene has CDR1 MGHRA and CDR2 YSYEKL. CDR3 amino acids: CASRYEIYTGELFF. In nucleotides, the CDR3 is TGCGCCAGCCGATACGAGATTTACACCGGGGAGCTGTTTTTT.

This rearrangement joins TRBV5-1 to TRBJ1-6, with D perhaps TRBD1 (5 bases). V shed 1 base and J shed 7 bases, with 12 bases lying between them. Germline V CDR1 and CDR2: SGHRS, YFSETQ. This CDR3 is built from 15 residues. The CDR3 spells CASSLMGGDNSPLHF. DNA of the CDR3: TGCGCCAGCAGCTTGATGGGGGGGGACAATTCACCCCTCCACTTT. Looking up the rest from reference TRBV5-1 and TRBJ1-6 gives the full variable domain: KAGVTQTPRYLIKTRGQQVTLSCSPISGHRSVSWYQQTPGQGLQFLFEYFSETQRNKGNFPGRFSGRQFSNSRSEMNVSTLELGDSALYLCASSLMGGDNSPLHFGNGTRLTVT.

This chain links TRBV10-2 with TRBJ2-7; the match to TRBD2 covers 7 bases. Germline V lookup: CDR1 WSHSY, CDR2 SAAADI. The CDR3 length is 15 residues. J lost 4 bases, V lost 3 bases, and 9 bases had no gene match. The CDR3 DNA sequence: TGCGCCAGCAGTGACCAAGCTAGCGGAGCTTACGAGCAGTACTTC. Translation: CASSDQASGAYEQYF.

The V call is TRBV19, the J call TRBJ1-6; TRBD1 might be the D (5 bases). CDR1 is LNHDA and CDR2 is SQIVND in the germline V gene (reference sequence). V was shortened by 1 base and J by 6 bases, with 10 bases between the two germline ends. The CDR3 length is 15 residues. The CDR3: CASSIGRGANSPLHF. The CDR3 nucleotides read TGTGCCAGTAGTATAGGAAGGGGAGCTAATTCACCCCTCCACTTT.

The chain combines TRBV12-5 with TRBJ2-6; unclear D gene. This CDR3 spans 13 amino acids. Looked up from germline, CDR1 is LGHNT and CDR2 is FRNRAP. The V end was cut by 5 bases, the J end by 1 base, with 3 bases between. The CDR3 protein is CASGPSGANVLTF. CDR3 DNA: TGTGCTAGTGGTCCATCTGGGGCCAACGTCCTGACTTTC. Supplemented by reference TRBV12-5 and TRBJ2-6, the full variable domain reads DARVTQTPRHKVTEMGQEVTMRCQPILGHNTVFWYRQTMMQGLELLAYFRNRAPLDDSGMPKDRFSAEMPDATLATLKIQPSEPRDSAVYFCASGPSGANVLTFGAGSRLTVL.

The genes are TRBV10-3 and TRBJ1-2, with D hard to call. Looked up from germline, CDR1 is ENHRY and CDR2 is SYGVKD. The CDR3 is 15 residues long. The ends were cut back, 3 bases at V and 3 bases at J, with 14 bases in the middle. Written as DNA, the CDR3 is TGTGCCATCAGTGATAGAGGTGGCGGGCACTATGGCTACACCTTC. Translating it yields CAISDRGGGHYGYTF.

V and J are TRBV27 and TRBJ1-4; D is unresolved. Trimming stripped 4 bases from V and 8 bases from J, with 14 bases between. The CDR3 contains 14 residues. Germline V gene lookup returns CDR1 MNHEY and CDR2 SMNVEV (reference sequence). The CDR3 protein is CASSWTPGLEKLFF. The CDR3 nucleotides read TGTGCCAGCAGTTGGACTCCGGGCCTGGAAAAACTGTTTTTT. Drawing the rest from reference TRBV27 and TRBJ1-4, the complete variable domain is EAQVTQNPRYLITVTGKKLTVTCSQNMNHEYMSWYRQDPGLGLRQIYYSMNVEVTDKGDVPEGYKVSRKEKRNFPLILESPSPNQTSLYFCASSWTPGLEKLFFGSGTQLSVL.

CDR3 sequence (DNA): TGTGCCAGCAGTCGGACAGGGGACGGCTACGAGCAGTACTTC. Translated: CASSRTGDGYEQYF. The chain uses TRBV7-9 and TRBJ2-7, with TRBD1 matching 9 bases. Germline CDR1 reads SEHNR; CDR2 reads FQNEAQ (reference sequence). Unmatched junction bases numbered 6, after V lost 6 bases and J lost 3 bases. There are 14 residues in the CDR3.

The chain uses TRBV13 and TRBJ1-1, with 7 bases matching TRBD1. Germline V CDR1 and CDR2: PRHDT, FYEKMQ (reference sequence). The CDR3 contains 15 residues. V gave up 6 bases and J gave up 0 bases; unmatched junction bases: 7. The CDR3 region has the DNA TGTGCCAGCAGGCCAGGGGGACAGTTGAACACTGAAGCTTTCTTT. This sequence encodes CASRPGGQLNTEAFF.

In DNA form, the CDR3 reads TGCAGTCCCCCAGGCACTGAAGCTTTCTTT. The encoded protein is CSPPGTEAFF. The chain couples TRBV20-1 to TRBJ1-1; no firm D call. The germline V and J ends were trimmed by 8 bases and 4 bases, with 8 bases remaining between them. The CDR3 contains 10 residues. Germline V gene lookup returns CDR1 DFQATT and CDR2 SNEGSKA (reference sequence).

The rearrangement joins TRBV7-2 to TRBJ1-4, with D possibly being TRBD1 (6 bases). CDR1 is SGHTA and CDR2 is FQGNSA in the germline V gene. This CDR3 has 13 amino acids. Trimming cost V 5 bases and J 2 bases, with 6 bases left between them. CDR3 sequence (DNA): TGTGCCAGCAGCCAGGGGACTAATGAAAAACTGTTTTTT. Its translation is CASSQGTNEKLFF.

The V and J genes are TRBV7-2 and TRBJ2-1; tentative D call: TRBD2 (6 bases). Germline CDR1 reads SGHTA; CDR2 reads FQGNSA. The CDR3 extends over 15 amino acids. Trimming removed 5 bases at V and 3 bases at J, with 14 bases between. The CDR3 DNA sequence: TGTGCCAGCAGCCGAGGCGAGGAGGGCTACAATGAGCAGTTCTTC. It specifies CASSRGEEGYNEQFF.

The J gene is TRBJ1-4, the V gene TRBV5-4; 8 nucleotides match TRBD1. The CDR3 is 13 residues long. Germline values: CDR1 SGHNT, CDR2 YYREEE (reference sequence). J lost 7 bases, V lost 2 bases, and 1 base had no gene match. CDR3 in amino acids: CASSFDRGEKLFF. In DNA, the CDR3 is TGTGCCAGCAGCTTTGACAGGGGTGAAAAACTGTTTTTT.

This clone was detected once. The J gene is TRBJ2-2, the V gene TRBV10-3; 7 bases map to TRBD1. J lost 0 bases, V lost 6 bases, and 7 bases had no gene match. Germline V gives CDR1 ENHRY, CDR2 SYGVKD. This CDR3 has 16 residues. The CDR3 protein is CAISPRQGSNTGELFF. The CDR3 region has the DNA TGTGCCATCAGCCCAAGACAGGGCTCGAACACCGGGGAGCTGTTTTTT.

The chain joins TRBV6-6 to TRBJ2-7, with TRBD1 identical over 7 bases. CDR3 size: 15 residues. The germline V gene encodes CDR1 MNHNY and CDR2 SVGAGI (reference sequence). V gave up 4 bases and J gave up 1 base; unmatched junction bases: 7. The CDR3 reads CASSSSQTGSYEQYF. As DNA, the CDR3 is TGTGCCAGCAGTTCCTCACAGACAGGGTCCTACGAGCAGTACTTC.

V is TRBV6-5 and J is TRBJ2-6; D is possibly TRBD2 (5 bases). The V end was cut by 6 bases, the J end by 1 base, with 10 bases between. In germline, CDR1 is MNHEY, CDR2 SVGAGI. The CDR3 totals 15 residues. The CDR3 bases are TGTGCCAGCAGACCCGGGGATTCTGGGGCCAACGTCCTGACTTTC. As protein: CASRPGDSGANVLTF.

This chain joins TRBV15 and TRBJ1-6, with 10 positions matching TRBD1. CDR1 LNHNV and CDR2 YYDKDF come from the germline V gene (reference sequence). CDR3 length: 16 residues. J gave up 7 bases and V 3 bases, and 6 bases lay outside the gene matches. The CDR3 DNA reads TGTGCCACCAGCAGCCCGGGACAGGGGCCCAATTCACCCCTCCACTTT. The encoded protein is CATSSPGQGPNSPLHF.